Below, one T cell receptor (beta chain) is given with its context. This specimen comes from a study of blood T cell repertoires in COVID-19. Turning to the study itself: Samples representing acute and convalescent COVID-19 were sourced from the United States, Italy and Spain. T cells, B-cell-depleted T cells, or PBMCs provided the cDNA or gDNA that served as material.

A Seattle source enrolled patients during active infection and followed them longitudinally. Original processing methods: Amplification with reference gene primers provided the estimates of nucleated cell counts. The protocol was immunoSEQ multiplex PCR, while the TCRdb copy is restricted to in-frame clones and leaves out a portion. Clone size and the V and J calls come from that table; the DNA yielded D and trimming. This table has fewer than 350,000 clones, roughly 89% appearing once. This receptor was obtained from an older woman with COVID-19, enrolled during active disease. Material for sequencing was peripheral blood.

The CDR3 protein is CASRDRIDRELQPQHF. The CDR3 bases are TGTGCCAGTAGAGACCGAATTGACAGGGAGCTTCAGCCCCAGCATTTT. The chain joins TRBV19 to TRBJ1-5, with 7 bases identical to TRBD1. The CDR3 runs to 16 residues. V shed 6 bases and J 6 bases; nucleotides not matched to a gene: 14. Germline CDR1 reads LNHDA; CDR2 reads SQIVND (reference sequence).